What follows are 2 T cell receptor beta chains derived from one specimen sequenced in a study of blood T cell repertoires in COVID-19. Using immunoSEQ multiplex PCR, the repertoire was profiled, and TCRdb retains in-frame clones only, with some absent. The profile shows roughly 66,000 clones, approximately 90% of them singletons. The source material was peripheral blood. The receptors here all came from a human donor in a cohort sampled during active COVID-19.

The chain uses TRBV27 and TRBJ1-1, with 7 bases identical to TRBD1. The trim removed 5 bases at V and 0 bases at J, leaving 6 bases unmatched. The CDR3 has 15 amino acids. Germline V lookup: CDR1 MNHEY, CDR2 SMNVEV (reference sequence). Here the CDR3 reads CASSARDSMNTEAFF. The DNA for the CDR3 is TGTGCCAGCAGTGCCCGGGACAGTATGAACACTGAAGCTTTCTTT.

The chain employs TRBV5-1 and TRBJ2-7; 9 bases are a match to TRBD2. V lost 3 bases, J lost 4 bases, and 11 bases stayed unmatched. Germline CDR1 is SGHRS and CDR2 is YFSETQ. The CDR3 is 16 amino acids. The CDR3, as DNA: TGCGCCAGCAGCTCAACCGTGGGGACTAGCAGTTACGAGCAGTACTTC. Translated: CASSSTVGTSSYEQYF.